The T cell receptor beta chain described here comes from a study of T-cell reconstitution after alpha-beta-depleted transplantation in children. As it was prepared, the TCRbeta library received unique molecular identifiers. Via MiXCR, TCRdb re-called the PCR reads, giving one row per CDR3 protein. The table lists hundreds of thousands of distinct CDR3 sequences, around 13% of them singletons, with about 6% in the top ten. This clonotype was seen repeatedly, ten times or more. V lost 4 bases and J lost 2, with 15 bases in between. CDR3 length equals 14 residues. In germline, CDR1 is DFQATT, CDR2 SNEGSKA (reference sequence).

This clonotype was sampled from a human donor who donated a stem cell graft to a child with combined immunodeficiency. V gene TRBV20-1 combines with J gene TRBJ2-7; D is ambiguous. Specimen: PBMCs from the stem cell graft donor, collected from the stem cell graft. This CDR3 reads CSATSSRPTYEQYF. The CDR3 DNA follows: TGCAGTGCTACCTCGTCCAGGCCAACCTACGAGCAGTACTTC.